Below, 30 T cell receptor beta chains from the same sample are listed, as sequenced in a study of blood T cells in healthy people across ages. Next came a second PCR, run for about 6 to 12 cycles, which used a sample-barcoded 5' primer along with a J-beta primer mix. TCRdb redid the calling of the 5' RACE reads with MiXCR, one entry per CDR3 protein. The data hold just under 900,000 distinct CDR3 sequences, with around 30% observed a single time. The sequencing sample was made of blood. The receptors derive from an elderly woman in good health.

To note about this clonotype: A much larger clone differs from this one at a single base, so this may be a read error. The gene calls are TRBV3-1 and TRBJ2-1; TRBD1 is a possible D gene (5 bases). CDR1 is LGHDT and CDR2 is YNNKEL in the germline V gene (reference sequence). This CDR3 is 16 amino acids long. CDR3 bases: TGTGTCAGCAGCCAAGTTAGGACACTCTCCTACAATGAGCAGTTCTTC. It encodes CVSSQVRTLSYNEQFF.

This clonotype was counted ten times or more. The V gene is TRBV7-6, the J gene TRBJ2-7, with a possible D match to TRBD1 (7 bases). V gave up 1 base and J gave up 5 bases, with 18 bases separating them. The CDR3 has 16 amino acids. Germline V lookup: CDR1 SGHVS, CDR2 FNYEAQ. This CDR3 reads CASSLGPPGGIDEQYF. The CDR3, as DNA: TGTGCCAGCAGCTTAGGTCCCCCAGGGGGGATCGACGAGCAGTACTTC.

This clonotype was detected many times. This rearrangement joins TRBV7-2 to TRBJ2-1; TRBD2 might be the D (5 bases). The CDR3 runs 16 residues. Deletions cut 1 base from V and 8 bases from J, with 18 bases between. CDR1 is SGHTA and CDR2 is FQGNSA in the germline V gene. Here the CDR3 reads CASSLGISRGTDEQFF. DNA of the CDR3: TGTGCCAGCAGCTTAGGTATATCACGGGGAACGGATGAGCAGTTCTTC.

This clonotype occurred a few times. This chain uses TRBV30 with TRBJ1-1; the match to TRBD1 covers 10 bases. With 7 bases clipped from V and 11 bases from J, the junction kept 13 bases outside the gene matches. Per the germline V gene, CDR1 is GTSNPN and CDR2 is SVGIG (reference sequence). This CDR3 spans 13 amino acids. DNA of the CDR3: TGTGCCTCAACAAGGGACAGGGGAAATCAGGCTTTCTTT. Its protein product is CASTRDRGNQAFF.

The CDR3: CASSYGQGSNQPQHF. CDR3 in DNA: TGTGCCAGCAGTTACGGACAGGGGAGCAATCAGCCCCAGCATTTT. The V gene is TRBV6-2 or TRBV6-3, the J gene TRBJ1-5, with 9 bases matching TRBD1. This CDR3 comprises 15 residues. V lost 2 bases to trimming and J lost 1 base; unmatched junction nucleotides: 0. Germline values: CDR1 MNHEY, CDR2 SVGEGT.

This clonotype was observed many times. The chain couples TRBV7-9 to TRBJ1-1; D is undetermined. From germline, CDR1 is SEHNR and CDR2 FQNEAQ (reference sequence). CDR3 length: 15 amino acids. Trimming took 5 bases from V and 1 from J, leaving 14 bases between them. CDR3 in DNA: TGTGCCAGCAGCCCCTTCTGGGAGTCGAACACTGAAGCTTTCTTT. Amino acids: CASSPFWESNTEAFF. The full variable domain, rest sourced from reference TRBV7-9 and TRBJ1-1, is DTGVSQNPRHKITKRGQNVTFRCDPISEHNRLYWYRQTLGQGPEFLTYFQNEAQLEKSRLLSDRFSAERPKGSFSTLEIQRTEQGDSAMYLCASSPFWESNTEAFFGQGTRLTVV.

This clonotype was counted at least ten times. The genes are TRBV15 and TRBJ2-1; D remains ambiguous. Trimming removed 0 bases from V and 2 bases from J, with 5 bases in between. In germline, CDR1 is LNHNV, CDR2 YYDKDF (reference sequence). This CDR3 has 14 residues. The CDR3 region is CATSRDMAYNEQFF. For the CDR3, the DNA is TGTGCCACCAGCAGAGATATGGCCTACAATGAGCAGTTCTTC.

This clonotype showed up many times. The rearrangement links TRBV7-2 to TRBJ1-2, with 8 bases aligning to TRBD1. CDR1 and CDR2 (germline): SGHTA, FQGNSA. V dropped 5 bases and J dropped 4; count of bases not matched to a gene: 6. This CDR3 has 14 residues. CDR3 protein: CASSNGQGAYGYTF. CDR3 DNA: TGTGCCAGCAGCAACGGACAGGGTGCCTATGGCTACACCTTC.

This clonotype was detected only a few times. It may be a read error: a sequence one base away is much more abundant. The CDR3 loop is CASSLEWIEAQYF. The CDR3 DNA is TGTGCCAGCAGCTTAGAGTGGATTGAGGCCCAGTACTTC. This sequence joins TRBV7-2 and TRBJ2-5; D gene unclear. Germline-derived CDR1 and CDR2 are SGHTA and FQGNSA. The CDR3 totals 13 residues. Deletions cut 1 base from V and 9 bases from J, with 12 bases between.

At least ten counts were recorded for this clonotype. This sequence joins TRBV5-1 and TRBJ1-2; D is possibly TRBD1 (6 bases). The V gene lost 4 bases and the J gene lost 3 bases, with 13 bases spanning the gap. This CDR3 is 14 amino acids long. Per germline, CDR1 SGHRS and CDR2 YFSETQ. The CDR3 region is CASSRTGLDYGYTF. The CDR3, as DNA: TGCGCCAGCAGCAGAACAGGGTTGGACTATGGCTACACCTTC.

This clonotype was recorded once. The gene calls are TRBV29-1 and TRBJ2-1, with D possibly being TRBD1 or TRBD2 (6 bases each). V lost 1 base, J lost 10 bases, and 14 bases lay in between. In germline, CDR1 is SQVTM, CDR2 ANQGSEA. The CDR3 loop spans 13 amino acids. The DNA of the CDR3 is TGCAGCGTTGAAGTCCGTCCCGGGGGCGAGCAGTTCTTC. Amino acids: CSVEVRPGGEQFF.

Concerning this clonotype: This sequence may be a read error, since a much larger clone differs from it by one base. V gene TRBV4-1 combines with J gene TRBJ2-1, with D uncertain. CDR1 is MGHRA and CDR2 is YSYEKL in the germline V gene. There are 15 residues in the CDR3. CDR3 region: CASSQTAPEYNKQFF. Written as DNA, the CDR3 is TGCGCCAGCAGCCAGACGGCACCGGAATACAATAAGCAGTTCTTC.

This clonotype occurred many times. The rearrangement links TRBV20-1 to TRBJ2-5; 13 positions agree with TRBD2. There are 14 residues in the CDR3. The junction had 5 bases not matched to a gene; V was cut back by 5 bases and J by 5 bases. Germline V CDR1 and CDR2: DFQATT, SNEGSKA (reference sequence). The CDR3 loop is CSAQGLAGSETQYF. The CDR3 region has the DNA TGCAGTGCTCAGGGACTAGCGGGGTCGGAGACCCAGTACTTC.

This clonotype was counted ten times or more. The CDR3 sequence: CASSTGRHYGYTF. CDR3 DNA: TGCGCCAGCTCAACCGGGAGGCACTATGGCTACACCTTC. The chain employs TRBV10-1 and TRBJ1-2; D is unresolved. Between the trimmed V and J ends, which lost 8 bases and 3 bases, there was a span of 13 bases. Germline V CDR1 and CDR2: WNHNN, SYGVQD (reference sequence). The CDR3 sequence is 13 residues long.

In regard to this clonotype: A much larger clone differs by one base, so this may be a read error. The rearrangement links TRBV12-3 or TRBV12-4 to TRBJ2-6; D remains unclear. V lost 6 bases and J lost 2, with 11 bases in between. This CDR3 region has 15 residues. The DNA for the CDR3 is TGTGCCAGCAGCCGTCGTAGCCCTGGGGCCAACGTCCTGACTTTC. Encoded protein: CASSRRSPGANVLTF.

With regard to this clonotype: A read error may be the cause here, since a much bigger clone is one base away. The chain uses TRBV4-2 and TRBJ1-4, with D possibly being TRBD1 (5 bases). V gave up 0 bases and J gave up 6 bases, with 11 bases separating them. Germline CDR1 is LGHNA and CDR2 is YNFKEQ. CDR3 length: 15 amino acids. The CDR3 region is CASSQDVGADEKLFF. The CDR3 bases are TGTGCCAGCAGCCAAGATGTAGGGGCCGATGAAAAACTGTTTTTT.

This clonotype was found many times. The V and J genes are TRBV4-3 and TRBJ2-1, with TRBD2 identical over 8 bases. The germline gives CDR1 LGHNA, CDR2 YSLEER. The CDR3 totals 15 residues. After removal of 4 bases from V and 7 bases from J, the junction contained 9 bases not matched to a gene. The CDR3 DNA reads TGCGCCAGCAGCCCAGGATGGGCTAGCGGGAATGAGCAGTTCTTC. Protein product: CASSPGWASGNEQFF.

This clonotype has more than one count but fewer than ten. The V gene is TRBV20-1, the J gene TRBJ1-5; 7 bases align to TRBD1. V gave up 2 bases and J gave up 2 bases; unmatched junction bases: 9. The CDR3 runs to 16 residues. CDR1 is DFQATT and CDR2 is SNEGSKA in the germline V gene (reference sequence). The CDR3 is CSARSARGTGNQPQHF. The CDR3 DNA reads as TGCAGTGCTAGAAGCGCCCGAGGGACAGGCAATCAGCCCCAGCATTTT.

The chain recombines TRBV19 with TRBJ1-2; TRBD1 aligns across 7 bases. The CDR3 sequence is 16 residues long. In germline, CDR1 is LNHDA, CDR2 SQIVND (reference sequence). The trim removed 4 bases at V and 4 bases at J, leaving 12 bases unmatched. CDR3 residues: CASSTIDGQVIYGYTF. The CDR3 bases are TGTGCCAGTAGTACCATAGACGGACAGGTGATCTATGGCTACACCTTC.

This clonotype showed up just a few times. The chain links TRBV2 to TRBJ2-3; maybe TRBD2 (7 bases). The V gene's germline CDR1 is SNHLY and CDR2 FYNNEI. This CDR3 is built from 15 residues. Trimming took off 6 bases at V and 6 bases at J, with 19 bases between the two ends. The CDR3: CASRSGTNVIDTQYF. CDR3 nucleotide sequence: TGTGCCAGCAGGAGCGGGACAAACGTTATCGATACGCAGTATTTT.

A few counts support this clonotype. This chain connects TRBV3-1 to TRBJ2-2, with 7 bases matching TRBD1. Unmatched junction bases numbered 4, after V lost 6 bases and J lost 6 bases. From germline, CDR1 is LGHDT and CDR2 YNNKEL (reference sequence). The CDR3 sequence is 13 residues long. The CDR3 sequence: CASRHTGAGELFF. CDR3 bases: TGTGCCAGCAGACATACAGGGGCCGGGGAGCTGTTTTTT.

The rearrangement links TRBV7-8 to TRBJ2-3, with unresolved D. Looked up from germline, CDR1 is SGHVS and CDR2 is FQNEAQ. The CDR3 has 14 amino acids. Trimming took off 5 bases at V and 2 bases at J, with 11 bases between the two ends. This CDR3 reads CASSARRNTDTQYF. Written as DNA, the CDR3 is TGTGCCAGCAGCGCGAGAAGAAACACAGATACGCAGTATTTT.

This clonotype was counted many times. The DNA for the CDR3 is TGTGCCAGCAGCTCGGGGGCAAGCGGGGGTGCCAAAAACATTCAGTACTTC. It translates to CASSSGASGGAKNIQYF. The chain couples TRBV11-2 to TRBJ2-4, with 8 positions matching TRBD2. Germline CDR1 and CDR2: SGHAT and FQNNGV. Unmatched junction bases numbered 9, after V lost 4 bases and J lost 1 base. The CDR3 covers 17 residues.

The chain carries TRBV18 and TRBJ1-1; D is unclear. The length of the CDR3 is 12 residues. Germline V gene sequence: CDR1 KGHSH, CDR2 LQKENI. V lost 3 bases, J lost 7 bases, and 9 bases lay in between. CDR3 amino acids: CASSPIRGEAFF. CDR3 coding DNA: TGTGCCAGCTCACCTATCCGGGGTGAAGCTTTCTTT.

This sequence joins TRBV5-1 and TRBJ2-1; 10 bases map to TRBD1. The trim removed 0 bases at V and 14 bases at J, leaving 2 bases unmatched. Germline V gene sequence: CDR1 SGHRS, CDR2 YFSETQ. This CDR3 comprises 12 residues. In DNA, the CDR3 is TGCGCCAGCAGCTTGGGGGGGACAGGGGAGTTCTTC. This sequence encodes CASSLGGTGEFF.

This rearrangement joins TRBV21-1 to TRBJ2-5; TRBD2, as called in the table, went unchecked against the DNA. TRBV21-1 is a listed pseudogene. The CDR3 runs to 16 residues. CDR3: CASSKTSGSTQETQYF. Written as DNA, the CDR3 is TGTGCCAGCAGCAAGACTAGCGGGAGTACCCAAGAGACCCAGTACTTC.

The V call is TRBV6-5, the J call TRBJ1-1; D perhaps matches TRBD1 (5 bases). V shed 6 bases and J shed 4 bases, with 15 bases lying between them. Per the germline V gene, CDR1 is MNHEY and CDR2 is SVGAGI. The CDR3 consists of 14 residues. The CDR3 DNA is TGTGCCAGCAGAAGCGCACAGGTGGGCACTGAAGCTTTCTTT. Residues: CASRSAQVGTEAFF.

The J gene is TRBJ2-2, the V gene TRBV9; TRBD2 matches at 11 bases. CDR1 SGDLS and CDR2 YYNGEE come from the germline V gene. The CDR3 is made up of 16 amino acids. The ends lost 1 base at V and 6 bases at J; junction bases unmatched: 5. The CDR3 sequence is CASSVRVAGGPGELFF. CDR3 nucleotides: TGTGCCAGCAGCGTAAGAGTAGCGGGGGGGCCCGGGGAGCTGTTTTTT.

There are many counts of this clonotype. The V call is TRBV6-5, the J call TRBJ2-5; TRBD2 agrees at 8 bases. The germline V gene has CDR1 MNHEY and CDR2 SVGAGI. The junction had 12 bases not matched to a gene; V was cut back by 8 bases and J by 4 bases. This CDR3 comprises 15 residues. The CDR3 coding sequence is TGTGCCAGCTCTCGCCGGGGGGGGTCTCGAGAGACCCAGTACTTC. Residues: CASSRRGGSRETQYF.

In this sample, this clonotype turned up a few times. The chain uses TRBV12-3 or TRBV12-4 and TRBJ1-5; D remains ambiguous. This CDR3 is built from 12 residues. V dropped 2 bases and J dropped 6 bases, with 5 bases sitting between them. The CDR3 reads CASSLSFQPQHF. DNA for the CDR3: TGTGCCAGCAGTTTATCTTTTCAGCCCCAGCATTTT.